What follows are 32 T cell receptor beta chains derived from one specimen sequenced in a study of cytomegalovirus exposure and HLA in healthy donors. PCR primers comprised 60 Vbeta and 13 Jbeta primers. The assay was immunoSEQ multiplex PCR, and TCRdb's table has in-frame clones only and misses some. The table includes under 130,000 clones, 60% to 85% detected once. Sequencing was carried out using PBMCs. The receptors stem from a female donor in good health and CMV-seropositive.

As for this clone: The junction does not match germline at one end; this may be a read error. Other nucleotide sequences in the sample specify the same CDR3. The chain couples TRBV28 to TRBJ2-2; 7 nucleotides line up with TRBD1. The CDR3 covers 16 residues. Germline CDR1 is MDHEN and CDR2 is SYDVKM. CDR3 protein: CASSFWQGVNTGELFF. The CDR3 DNA follows: TGTGCCAGCAGTTTTTGGCAGGGGGTGAACACCGGAGAGCTGTTTTTT.

This clone was seen more than once but under ten times. CDR3 protein: CASLTGTGPYEQYF. In nucleotides, the CDR3 is TGTGCCAGCTTAACCGGGACAGGGCCCTACGAGCAGTACTTC. The rearrangement links TRBV28 to TRBJ2-7, with 9 nucleotides matching TRBD1. The V gene's germline CDR1 is MDHEN and CDR2 SYDVKM. The CDR3 contains 14 residues. V lost 8 bases to trimming and J lost 2 bases; unmatched junction nucleotides: 7.

Only one count was recorded for this clone. The rearrangement uses TRBV28 and TRBJ2-1, with D possibly being TRBD1 (5 bases). Trimming took off 8 bases at V and 5 bases at J, with 13 bases between the two ends. The CDR3 loop spans 13 amino acids. Germline V CDR1 and CDR2: MDHEN, SYDVKM. CDR3 nucleotides: TGTGCCAGCCACCAGGGCGGAAACAATGAGCAGTTCTTC. Its translation: CASHQGGNNEQFF.

In this sample, this clone turned up once. The CDR3: CASSPIQGADTEAFF. The CDR3 DNA sequence: TGTGCCAGCAGTCCTATCCAGGGGGCGGACACTGAAGCTTTCTTT. The V and J genes are TRBV28 and TRBJ1-1; TRBD1 matches 8 bases. V was clipped by 5 bases and J by 3 bases; unmatched bases: 8. This CDR3 spans 15 amino acids. Germline assignment: CDR1 MDHEN and CDR2 SYDVKM. The full variable domain, with the rest looked up from reference TRBV28 and TRBJ1-1, is DVKVTQSSRYLVKRTGEKVFLECVQDMDHENMFWYRQDPGLGLRLIYFSYDVKMKEKGDIPEGYSVSREKKERFSLILESASTNQTSMYLCASSPIQGADTEAFFGQGTRLTVV.

The gene calls are TRBV7-6 and TRBJ2-7; perhaps TRBD2 as D (5 bases). This CDR3 region has 16 residues. Trimming took off 2 bases at V and 5 bases at J, with 19 bases between the two ends. The germline CDR1 and CDR2 sequences are SGHVS and FNYEAQ. CDR3 sequence: CASSLMVIGVSDEQYF. CDR3 DNA: TGTGCCAGCAGCTTAATGGTTATCGGGGTATCCGACGAGCAGTACTTC.

This chain joins TRBV28 and TRBJ1-3; tentatively, D is TRBD1 (6 bases). Germline V gene lookup returns CDR1 MDHEN and CDR2 SYDVKM. The CDR3 runs to 15 residues. Trimming took 4 bases from V and 0 from J, leaving 10 bases between them. This chain's CDR3 is CASSSGQLSGNTIYF. The CDR3 DNA reads as TGTGCCAGCAGTTCAGGACAGCTCTCTGGAAACACCATATATTTT.

For this clone: The germline gene is not matched at one end of the junction; a read error may be the cause. The gene calls are TRBV7-7 and TRBJ2-2; a weak D match, TRBD2 (5 bases). The CDR3 length is 14 residues. The germline CDR1 and CDR2 sequences are SSHAT and FNYEAQ (reference sequence). This CDR3 is CASSPTGFTGELFF. The CDR3 nucleotides read TGTGCTAGCAGCCCGACGGGGTTTACCGGGGAGCTGTTTTTT. The complete variable domain, with remaining parts taken from reference TRBV7-7 and TRBJ2-2, reads GAGVSQSPRYKVTKRGQDVTLRCDPISSHATLYWYQQALGQGPEFLTYFNYEAQPDKSGLPSDRFSAERPEGSISTLTIQRTEQRDSAMYRCASSPTGFTGELFFGEGSRLTVL.

The rearrangement uses TRBV18 and TRBJ2-1; a weak D match, TRBD1 (6 bases). The CDR3 is 16 residues long. Germline assignment: CDR1 KGHSH and CDR2 LQKENI. V lost 2 bases, J lost 4 bases, and 15 bases lay in between. The CDR3 loop reads CASSPSQGISYNEQFF. The CDR3 nucleotides read TGTGCCAGCTCACCATCGCAGGGGATCTCGTACAATGAGCAGTTCTTC.

The chain is built from TRBV6-5 and TRBJ2-7; 13 bases fit TRBD2. The J segment lost 0 bases and the V segment lost 6 bases, leaving 2 bases of the junction unmatched. The CDR3 has 15 residues. CDR1 is MNHEY, CDR2 SVGAGI, per germline. The CDR3 DNA follows: TGTGCCAGCAGCCGGACTAGCGGGAGCTCCTACGAGCAGTACTTC. Translation gives CASSRTSGSSYEQYF.

The chain employs TRBV7-2 and TRBJ2-2; 8 bases are shared with TRBD1. The CDR3 sequence is 15 residues long. Trimming cost V 8 bases and J 4 bases; bases outside gene matches: 9. CDR1 and CDR2 (germline): SGHTA, FQGNSA. CDR3 residues: CASFGTGGFTGELFF. CDR3 in DNA: TGTGCCAGCTTTGGGACAGGCGGGTTCACCGGGGAGCTGTTTTTT.

CDR3 residues: CASVRLAGGVGEQFF. The CDR3 DNA reads TGTGCCAGCGTAAGGCTAGCGGGGGGGGTGGGCGAGCAGTTCTTC. The chain employs TRBV6-1 and TRBJ2-1; 12 bases agree with TRBD2. The CDR3 extends over 15 amino acids. V shed 8 bases, J shed 10 bases, and the junction held 12 bases outside the gene matches. Germline V CDR1 and CDR2: MNHNS, SASEGT.

V gene TRBV7-3 combines with J gene TRBJ2-5, with TRBD1 matching 10 bases. The CDR3 contains 15 residues. After removal of 3 bases from V and 4 bases from J, the junction contained 5 bases not matched to a gene. CDR1 SGHTA and CDR2 FQGTGA come from the germline V gene. The CDR3 DNA follows: TGTGCCAGCAGCTTCGGACAGGGGGGAGGAGAGACCCAGTACTTC. It codes for CASSFGQGGGETQYF.

The chain has TRBV27 and TRBJ2-7; a weak D match, TRBD2 (5 bases). Deletions cut 8 bases from V and 5 bases from J, with 16 bases between. The germline gives CDR1 MNHEY, CDR2 SMNVEV (reference sequence). The CDR3 covers 13 residues. CDR3 DNA: TGTGCCAGCCTAAATCCGGAGGACCACGAGCAGTACTTC. Its protein is CASLNPEDHEQYF.

The chain has TRBV28 and TRBJ2-7; 12 bases line up with TRBD2. Germline CDR1 MDHEN, CDR2 SYDVKM. The CDR3 has 15 amino acids. Trimming at V came to 9 bases and at J to 6 bases, leaving 12 bases not matched to a gene. CDR3 region: CASTSYLAGGSEQYF. CDR3 in DNA: TGTGCCAGTACCTCATACCTAGCGGGAGGGTCCGAGCAGTACTTC.

The genes are TRBV11-2 and TRBJ2-7; D unresolved. CDR1 and CDR2 (germline): SGHAT, FQNNGV. The CDR3 length is 14 residues. V was clipped by 4 bases and J by 2 bases, with 12 bases between them. This CDR3 reads CASSSLRVAYEQYF. The DNA for the CDR3 is TGTGCCAGCAGCTCATTACGGGTGGCCTACGAGCAGTACTTC.

The rearrangement links TRBV19 to TRBJ2-2, with 11 nucleotides matching TRBD2. The CDR3 covers 18 residues. The V gene end was trimmed by 7 bases and the J gene end by 8 bases; junction bases not matched to a gene: 18. CDR1 is LNHDA, CDR2 SQIVND, per germline (reference sequence). The CDR3 protein is CASKNQGLAARLEGELFF. In DNA form, the CDR3 reads TGTGCCAGTAAGAACCAGGGACTAGCGGCCCGCCTCGAAGGGGAGCTGTTTTTT. The whole variable domain, remainder taken from reference TRBV19 and TRBJ2-2, is DGGITQSPKYLFRKEGQNVTLSCEQNLNHDAMYWYRQDPGQGLRLIYYSQIVNDFQKGDIAEGYSVSREKKESFPLTVTSAQKNPTAFYLCASKNQGLAARLEGELFFGEGSRLTVL.

This clone occurred a few times. The J gene is TRBJ1-1, the V gene TRBV5-4, with D tentatively TRBD1 (5 bases). Trimming removed 4 bases at V and 2 bases at J, with 15 bases between. There are 15 residues in the CDR3. The germline CDR1 and CDR2 sequences are SGHNT and YYREEE (reference sequence). The CDR3 region has the DNA TGTGCCAGCAGCCGCTCAGGGCTTTCCAACACTGAAGCTTTCTTT. It codes for CASSRSGLSNTEAFF.

This clone appeared a few times. The chain employs TRBV4-1 and TRBJ2-7; 7 bases are shared with TRBD1. J gave up 2 bases and V 1 base, and 14 bases lay outside the gene matches. From germline, CDR1 is MGHRA and CDR2 YSYEKL. This CDR3 comprises 18 residues. For the CDR3, the DNA is TGCGCCAGCAGCCAAGCTCCACGATCCAGGGACAGCGCCTACGAGCAGTACTTC. Translating it yields CASSQAPRSRDSAYEQYF.

In its sample, this clone was seen once. Here the CDR3 DNA reads TGTGCCAGCAGCCCTCTAGCGGGCGGCGGGGAGCTGTTTTTT. Protein: CASSPLAGGGELFF. This chain links TRBV7-3 with TRBJ2-2, with TRBD2 matching 8 bases. Germline CDR1 SGHTA, CDR2 FQGTGA. The CDR3 is made up of 14 amino acids. The J segment lost 7 bases and the V segment lost 5 bases, leaving 6 bases of the junction unmatched.

The J gene is TRBJ2-7, the V gene TRBV7-2, with D perhaps matching TRBD2 (6 bases). V gave up 5 bases and J gave up 0 bases, with 14 bases separating them. Germline CDR1 is SGHTA and CDR2 is FQGNSA. This CDR3 comprises 15 residues. The CDR3 sequence is CASSVGTGSSYEQYF. The CDR3 DNA sequence: TGTGCCAGCAGCGTAGGGACTGGCAGCTCCTACGAGCAGTACTTC.

V usage is TRBV7-8 and J usage is TRBJ2-1; 7 bases are a match to TRBD2. This CDR3 has 11 amino acids. After removal of 5 bases from V and 10 bases from J, the junction contained 2 bases not matched to a gene. Germline V gene sequence: CDR1 SGHVS, CDR2 FQNEAQ. For the CDR3, the DNA is TGTGCCAGCAGCAGGGAGGGGGAGCAGTTCTTC. It is translated as CASSREGEQFF. The complete variable domain, with remaining parts taken from reference TRBV7-8 and TRBJ2-1, reads GAGVSQSPRYKVAKRGQDVALRCDPISGHVSLFWYQQALGQGPEFLTYFQNEAQLDKSGLPSDRFFAERPEGSVSTLKIQRTQQEDSAVYLCASSREGEQFFGPGTRLTVL.

This clone was recorded once. The chain employs TRBV5-5 and TRBJ1-4, with a tentative D call TRBD1 (6 bases). Germline lookup yields CDR1 SGHKS and CDR2 YYEKEE (reference sequence). CDR3 length equals 15 residues. V was pared by 4 bases and J by 3 bases, with 13 bases between. The CDR3 loop is CASSVTGFANEKLFF. DNA for the CDR3: TGTGCCAGCAGCGTCACAGGGTTCGCTAATGAAAAACTGTTTTTT.

This chain connects TRBV28 to TRBJ1-1, with D unresolved. The CDR3 is 13 residues long. The germline V gene has CDR1 MDHEN and CDR2 SYDVKM. V was clipped by 3 bases and J by 1 base, with 6 bases between them. The CDR3 DNA follows: TGTGCCAGCAGTTTTTACGGGAACACTGAAGCTTTCTTT. Its translation: CASSFYGNTEAFF.

The chain uses TRBV5-1 and TRBJ2-3; no clear D. This CDR3 is built from 13 residues. CDR1 SGHRS and CDR2 YFSETQ come from the germline V gene. Trimming took off 2 bases at V and 0 bases at J, with 4 bases between the two ends. The CDR3 nucleotides are TGCGCCAGCAGCTTATCTAGCACAGATACGCAGTATTTT. This encodes CASSLSSTDTQYF.

The rearrangement links TRBV29-1 to TRBJ1-1; 9 bases agree with TRBD1. From germline, CDR1 is SQVTM and CDR2 ANQGSEA. J was trimmed by 6 bases and V by 5 bases; bases with no gene match: 13. The CDR3 spans 15 residues. The CDR3 DNA reads as TGCAGCGTTATCCAATGGACAGGGGCGACTTCTGAAGCTTTCTTT. It codes for CSVIQWTGATSEAFF.

This chain connects TRBV19 to TRBJ2-3, with D perhaps TRBD1 (6 bases). The CDR3 is 14 amino acids. In germline, CDR1 is LNHDA, CDR2 SQIVND (reference sequence). V was trimmed by 7 bases and J by 5 bases, leaving 16 bases between them. As DNA, the CDR3 is TGTGCCAGTACGATGTGGGGGCGCGGAGATACGCAGTATTTT. Its translation is CASTMWGRGDTQYF.

The chain employs TRBV19 and TRBJ2-2; D is possibly TRBD2 (5 bases). Germline CDR1 and CDR2: LNHDA and SQIVND (reference sequence). This CDR3 spans 13 amino acids. Trimming stripped 7 bases from V and 6 bases from J, with 12 bases between. The CDR3 DNA sequence: TGTGCCAGTAATCCGCAGAGGGCCGGGGAGCTGTTTTTT. Residues: CASNPQRAGELFF.

The chain has TRBV7-3 and TRBJ1-4; no firm D call. The germline CDR1 and CDR2 sequences are SGHTA and FQGTGA. V was pared by 2 bases and J by 7 bases, with 11 bases between. This CDR3 is 14 amino acids long. Written as DNA, the CDR3 is TGTGCCAGCAGCTTAGGGCCGACCGGTGAAAAACTGTTTTTT. Protein sequence: CASSLGPTGEKLFF.

The V and J genes are TRBV18 and TRBJ1-2; 7 bases are a match to TRBD1. The CDR3 length is 15 residues. The V segment lost 5 bases and the J segment 2 bases; nucleotides outside the gene matches: 8. CDR1 is KGHSH and CDR2 is LQKENI in the germline V gene. CDR3 protein: CASSELTGSNYGYTF. DNA of the CDR3: TGTGCCAGCTCAGAACTGACAGGGTCCAACTATGGCTACACCTTC.

This chain uses TRBV19 with TRBJ1-2; D call uncertain. The V gene lost 6 bases and the J gene lost 5 bases, with 19 bases spanning the gap. This CDR3 is built from 15 residues. Germline CDR1 LNHDA, CDR2 SQIVND (reference sequence). In DNA, the CDR3 is TGTGCCAGTAGCTCCCCGGGCGCGGGAGTTTATGGCTACACCTTC. This gives the protein CASSSPGAGVYGYTF.

The chain is built from TRBV11-3 and TRBJ2-1; TRBD1 matches 9 bases. After removal of 5 bases from V and 10 bases from J, the junction contained 6 bases not matched to a gene. CDR3 length equals 13 residues. Germline CDR1 SGHNT, CDR2 YENEEA. CDR3 DNA: TGTGCCAGCAGCCCTGGGACAGGGAGAGAGCAGTTCTTC. It encodes CASSPGTGREQFF.

This chain links TRBV29-1 with TRBJ2-1; D gene ambiguous. The V and J ends lost 0 bases and 0 bases respectively, with 12 bases between them. Germline CDR1 SQVTM, CDR2 ANQGSEA. The CDR3 is 16 amino acids. The CDR3 spells CSVEEGGRSSYNEQFF. CDR3 nucleotides: TGCAGCGTTGAAGAGGGTGGGCGAAGCTCCTACAATGAGCAGTTCTTC.